The 17 T cell receptor beta chains in this list originate from one sample, sequenced in a study of HIV-infected patients and healthy controls. Reverse transcription used 450 to 550 ng RNA and constant-region primers for alpha and beta. Each of the alpha and beta chains got its own library through chain-specific third strand synthesis with indices. Using its own MiXCR run on the 5' RACE reads, TCRdb lists one record per CDR3 protein. The data show approximately 3,300 distinct CDR3 sequences, roughly 21% seen once. The repertoire came from unfractionated whole blood and reflected all unsorted peripheral T cells. The specimen was blood, collected before antiretroviral therapy. The receptors were gathered from an adult with HIV infection.

This clonotype is categorized as medium-sized. The chain carries TRBV5-1 and TRBJ2-1; D perhaps matches TRBD2 (6 bases). The CDR3 has 17 amino acids. Trimming removed 0 bases at V and 3 bases at J, with 16 bases between. The germline gives CDR1 SGHRS, CDR2 YFSETQ. The CDR3, as DNA: TGCGCCAGCAGCTTGGCGGGGTCGGGGGTCCTCTACAATGAGCAGTTCTTC. Translating it yields CASSLAGSGVLYNEQFF.

V and J are TRBV5-8 and TRBJ1-2, with D unclear. The V gene lost 0 bases and the J gene lost 11 bases, with 14 bases spanning the gap. Per germline, CDR1 SGHTS and CDR2 YDEGEE. The CDR3 loop spans 13 amino acids. This chain's CDR3 is CASSLVQVSGYTF. DNA for the CDR3: TGTGCCAGCAGCTTGGTTCAGGTGTCGGGATACACCTTC. Filled out from reference TRBV5-8 and TRBJ1-2, the complete variable domain reads EAGVTQSPTHLIKTRGQQATLRCSPISGHTSVYWYQQALGLGLQFLLWYDEGEERNRGNFPPRFSGRQFPNYSSELNVNALELEDSALYLCASSLVQVSGYTFGSGTRLTVV.

The genes are TRBV4-3 and TRBJ1-6; 8 bases map to TRBD1. The germline V gene has CDR1 LGHNA and CDR2 YSLEER. The CDR3 sequence is 14 residues long. V lost 3 bases to trimming and J lost 7 bases; unmatched junction nucleotides: 2. Here the CDR3 DNA reads TGCGCCAGCAGCCAGGGACAGGAAAATTCACCCCTCCACTTT. Protein: CASSQGQENSPLHF.

The chain recombines TRBV3-1 with TRBJ2-1; 10 positions match TRBD2. J was trimmed by 6 bases and V by 1 base; bases with no gene match: 3. CDR1 is LGHDT, CDR2 YNNKEL, per germline (reference sequence). This CDR3 comprises 15 residues. The chain's CDR3 is CASSQALAGVNEQFF. The CDR3 DNA sequence: TGTGCCAGCAGCCAAGCCCTAGCGGGGGTCAATGAGCAGTTCTTC.

This clonotype is deemed medium-sized. The chain employs TRBV3-1 and TRBJ1-3; no clear D. The CDR3 loop spans 19 amino acids. Between the trimmed V and J ends, which lost 1 base and 7 bases, there was a span of 26 bases. Germline loops: CDR1 LGHDT, CDR2 YNNKEL (reference sequence). CDR3 amino acids: CASSQVFPQYTQARNTIYF. The DNA of the CDR3 is TGTGCCAGCAGCCAAGTCTTCCCCCAGTATACTCAGGCTAGGAACACCATATATTTT.

This clonotype is judged medium-sized. The gene calls are TRBV4-1 and TRBJ2-3; D is possibly TRBD1 or TRBD2 (5 bases each). The CDR3 sequence is 15 residues long. The germline V gene encodes CDR1 MGHRA and CDR2 YSYEKL. V shed 2 bases and J shed 0 bases, with 9 bases lying between them. The CDR3 protein is CASSQRGGSTDTQYF. Written as DNA, the CDR3 is TGCGCCAGCAGCCAAAGGGGCGGGAGCACAGATACGCAGTATTTT.

This clonotype was seen only a few times. This could be a read error, since a much larger clone is one nucleotide away. The J gene is TRBJ1-6, the V gene TRBV4-1; D gene unclear. Germline CDR1 reads MGHRA; CDR2 reads YSYEKL. The CDR3 sequence is 15 residues long. The CDR3 DNA reads TGCGCCAGCAGCCAAGCGGTTTTGGGTGATTCACCCATCCACTTT. It encodes CASSQAVLGDSPIHF.

Within the sample, this clonotype is medium-sized (0.01 to 0.1%). V usage is TRBV4-1 and J usage is TRBJ2-2; the D is unclear. This CDR3 has 13 residues. Deletions cut 0 bases from V and 7 bases from J, with 6 bases between. Per the germline V gene, CDR1 is MGHRA and CDR2 is YSYEKL. The CDR3, as DNA: TGCGCCAGCAGCCAAGATGTAGGCGGGGAGCTGTTTTTT. This codes for CASSQDVGGELFF.

This clonotype is classed as large (0.1 to 1%). The chain recombines TRBV5-1 with TRBJ2-2, with no clear D. The V gene lost 2 bases and the J gene lost 6 bases, with 14 bases spanning the gap. The CDR3 extends over 15 amino acids. Germline V lookup: CDR1 SGHRS, CDR2 YFSETQ. In nucleotides, the CDR3 is TGCGCCAGCAGCTTCCCCCCCCCTCCGGCCGGGGAGCTGTTTTTT. Translated: CASSFPPPPAGELFF. Using reference TRBV5-1 and TRBJ2-2 for the parts outside the CDR3, the full variable domain is KAGVTQTPRYLIKTRGQQVTLSCSPISGHRSVSWYQQTPGQGLQFLFEYFSETQRNKGNFPGRFSGRQFSNSRSEMNVSTLELGDSALYLCASSFPPPPAGELFFGEGSRLTVL.

This clonotype is medium-sized. The rearrangement joins TRBV20-1 to TRBJ1-2; TRBD1 matches at 7 bases. Trimming cost V 0 bases and J 4 bases; bases outside gene matches: 11. This CDR3 contains 16 residues. CDR1 DFQATT and CDR2 SNEGSKA come from the germline V gene (reference sequence). The CDR3 reads CSARDRVTGSGYGYTF. CDR3 sequence (DNA): TGCAGTGCTAGAGATCGGGTGACAGGGTCGGGCTATGGCTACACCTTC.

The rearrangement uses TRBV7-6 and TRBJ1-1; no reliable D call. Germline values: CDR1 SGHVS, CDR2 FNYEAQ. The CDR3 length is 11 residues. Trimming cost V 5 bases and J 11 bases, with 12 bases left between them. CDR3 protein: CASSNGKGAFF. Here the CDR3 DNA reads TGTGCCAGCAGCAATGGAAAGGGCGCTTTCTTT.

The J gene is TRBJ2-5, the V gene TRBV5-4; 7 bases are shared with TRBD1. V lost 4 bases, J lost 1 base, and 4 bases stayed unmatched. The CDR3 length is 14 residues. The germline gives CDR1 SGHNT, CDR2 YYREEE (reference sequence). In DNA form, the CDR3 reads TGTGCCAGCAGCCAAGGGGACAGCCAAGAGACCCAGTACTTC. Its protein is CASSQGDSQETQYF.

This clonotype is classed as medium-sized. The rearrangement links TRBV4-2 to TRBJ2-2; TRBD2 agrees at 12 bases. Germline trimming cut 0 bases from V and 3 bases from J; bases unmatched to any gene: 2. CDR1 and CDR2 (germline): LGHNA, YNFKEQ. This CDR3 spans 17 amino acids. This CDR3 reads CASSQDRLAGDTGELFF. The CDR3 bases are TGTGCCAGCAGCCAAGACCGACTAGCGGGGGACACCGGGGAGCTGTTTTTT.

By share, this clonotype ranks as medium-sized. The rearrangement joins TRBV7-2 to TRBJ1-2; D remains unclear. This CDR3 comprises 13 residues. Germline values: CDR1 SGHTA, CDR2 FQGNSA. V was pared by 4 bases and J by 4 bases, with 10 bases between. The CDR3 here is CASSSGPVYGYTF. The CDR3, as DNA: TGTGCCAGCAGCTCCGGGCCAGTCTATGGCTACACCTTC.

The rearrangement links TRBV7-8 to TRBJ2-7; D is ambiguous. The V gene's germline CDR1 is SGHVS and CDR2 FQNEAQ. This CDR3 region has 13 residues. Trimming left V 4 bases short and J 7 bases short, with 14 bases between. For the CDR3, the DNA is TGTGCCAGCAGCTGCTCGTTCCTTATGGAGCAGTACTTC. Its translation: CASSCSFLMEQYF.

By sample share, this clonotype is medium-sized. V gene TRBV7-9 combines with J gene TRBJ2-2; D ambiguous. Trimming shortened V by 5 bases and J by 1 base, and 5 bases separated the two germline ends. The CDR3 totals 13 residues. The germline V gene encodes CDR1 SEHNR and CDR2 FQNEAQ (reference sequence). For the CDR3, the DNA is TGTGCCAGCAGCCTTTTGAACACCGGGGAGCTGTTTTTT. Protein sequence: CASSLLNTGELFF.

The rearrangement links TRBV4-1 to TRBJ1-1; D is unclear. V lost 7 bases and J lost 0, with 15 bases in between. The CDR3 is 15 amino acids. Germline CDR1 is MGHRA and CDR2 is YSYEKL. The CDR3 sequence is CASKDDYTVNTEAFF. The CDR3 region has the DNA TGCGCCAGCAAGGACGATTACACAGTGAACACTGAAGCTTTCTTT.